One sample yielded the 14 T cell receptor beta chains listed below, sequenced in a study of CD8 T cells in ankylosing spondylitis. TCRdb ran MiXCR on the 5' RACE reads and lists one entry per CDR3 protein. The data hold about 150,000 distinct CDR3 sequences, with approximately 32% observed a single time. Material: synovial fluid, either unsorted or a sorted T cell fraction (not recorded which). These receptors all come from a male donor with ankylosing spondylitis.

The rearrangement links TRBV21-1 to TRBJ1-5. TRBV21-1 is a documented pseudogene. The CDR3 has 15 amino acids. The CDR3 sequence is CASSTEDHGNQPQHF. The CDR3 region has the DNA TGTGCCAGCAGCACAGAGGATCATGGCAATCAGCCCCAGCATTTT.

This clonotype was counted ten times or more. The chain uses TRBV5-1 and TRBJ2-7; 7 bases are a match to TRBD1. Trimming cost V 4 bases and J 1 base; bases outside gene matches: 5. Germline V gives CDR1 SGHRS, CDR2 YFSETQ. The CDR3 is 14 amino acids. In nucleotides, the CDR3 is TGCGCCAGCAGCGAACAGGGACAGTCCTACGAGCAGTACTTC. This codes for CASSEQGQSYEQYF.

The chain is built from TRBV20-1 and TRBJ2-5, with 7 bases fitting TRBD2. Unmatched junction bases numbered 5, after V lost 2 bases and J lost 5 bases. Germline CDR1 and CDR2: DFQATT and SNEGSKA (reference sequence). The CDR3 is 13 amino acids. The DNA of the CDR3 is TGCAGTGCTAGATGGGGGGGTATGGAGACCCAGTACTTC. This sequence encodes CSARWGGMETQYF.

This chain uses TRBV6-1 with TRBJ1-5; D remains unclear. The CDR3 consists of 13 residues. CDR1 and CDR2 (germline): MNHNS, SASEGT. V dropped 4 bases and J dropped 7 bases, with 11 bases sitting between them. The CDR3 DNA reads TGTGCCAGCAGTGGGTATATGGGGCAGCCCCAGCATTTT. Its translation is CASSGYMGQPQHF.

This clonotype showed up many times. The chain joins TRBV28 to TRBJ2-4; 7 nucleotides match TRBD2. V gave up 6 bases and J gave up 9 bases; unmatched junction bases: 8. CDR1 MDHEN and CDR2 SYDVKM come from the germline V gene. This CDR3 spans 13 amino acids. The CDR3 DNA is TGTGCCAGCAGGCCCGACGGGGAGGGCATTCAGTACTTC. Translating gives CASRPDGEGIQYF.

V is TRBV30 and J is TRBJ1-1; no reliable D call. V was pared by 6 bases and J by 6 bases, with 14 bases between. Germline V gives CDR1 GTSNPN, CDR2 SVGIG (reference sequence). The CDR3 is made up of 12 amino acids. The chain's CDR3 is CACRGSGPEAFF. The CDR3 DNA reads TGTGCCTGCCGTGGGAGCGGGCCTGAAGCTTTCTTT.

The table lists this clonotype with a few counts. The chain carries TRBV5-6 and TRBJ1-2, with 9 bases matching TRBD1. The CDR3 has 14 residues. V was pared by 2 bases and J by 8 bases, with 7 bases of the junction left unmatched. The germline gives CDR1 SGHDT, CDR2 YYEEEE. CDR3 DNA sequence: TGTGCCAGCAGCTTAAGACAGGGGGTTACCGGCTACACCTTC. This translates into CASSLRQGVTGYTF.

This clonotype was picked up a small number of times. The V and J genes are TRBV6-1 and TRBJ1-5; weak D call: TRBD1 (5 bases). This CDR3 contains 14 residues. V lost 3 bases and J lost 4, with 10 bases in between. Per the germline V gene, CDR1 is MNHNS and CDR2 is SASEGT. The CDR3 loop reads CASSEQGSNQPQHF. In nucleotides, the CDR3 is TGTGCCAGCAGTGAGCAGGGTTCAAATCAGCCCCAGCATTTT.

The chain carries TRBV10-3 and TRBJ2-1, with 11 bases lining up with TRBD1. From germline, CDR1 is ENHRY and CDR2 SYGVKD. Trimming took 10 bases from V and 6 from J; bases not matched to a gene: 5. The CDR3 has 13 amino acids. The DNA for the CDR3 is TGTGCCACCGATGGGACAGGGGGCAATGAGCAGTTCTTC. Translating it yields CATDGTGGNEQFF.

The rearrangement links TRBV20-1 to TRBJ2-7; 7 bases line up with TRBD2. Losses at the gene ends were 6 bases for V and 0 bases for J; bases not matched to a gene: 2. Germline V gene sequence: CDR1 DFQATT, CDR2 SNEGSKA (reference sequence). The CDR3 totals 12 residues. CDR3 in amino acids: CSAWEGSYEQYF. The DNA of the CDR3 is TGCAGTGCCTGGGAGGGCTCCTACGAGCAGTACTTC.

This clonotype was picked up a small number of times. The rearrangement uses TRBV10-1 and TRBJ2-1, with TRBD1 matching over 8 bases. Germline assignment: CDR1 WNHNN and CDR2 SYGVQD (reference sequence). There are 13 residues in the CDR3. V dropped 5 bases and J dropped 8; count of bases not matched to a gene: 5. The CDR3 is CASSRQGKYEQFF. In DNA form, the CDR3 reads TGCGCCAGCAGTAGACAGGGGAAATATGAGCAGTTCTTC.

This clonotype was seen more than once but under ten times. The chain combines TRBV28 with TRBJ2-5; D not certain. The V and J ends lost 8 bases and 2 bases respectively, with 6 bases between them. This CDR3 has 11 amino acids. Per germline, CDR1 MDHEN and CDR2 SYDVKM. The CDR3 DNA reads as TGTGCCAGCGGGCAACAAGAGACCCAGTACTTC. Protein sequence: CASGQQETQYF. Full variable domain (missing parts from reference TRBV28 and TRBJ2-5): DVKVTQSSRYLVKRTGEKVFLECVQDMDHENMFWYRQDPGLGLRLIYFSYDVKMKEKGDIPEGYSVSREKKERFSLILESASTNQTSMYLCASGQQETQYFGPGTRLLVL.

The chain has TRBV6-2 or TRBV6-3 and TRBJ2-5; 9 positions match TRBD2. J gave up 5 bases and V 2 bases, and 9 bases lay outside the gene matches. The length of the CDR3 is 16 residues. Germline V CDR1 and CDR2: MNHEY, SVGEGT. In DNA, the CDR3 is TGTGCCAGCAGTTACCAGAGCGGGAGGTCGAGGGAGACCCAGTACTTC. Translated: CASSYQSGRSRETQYF.

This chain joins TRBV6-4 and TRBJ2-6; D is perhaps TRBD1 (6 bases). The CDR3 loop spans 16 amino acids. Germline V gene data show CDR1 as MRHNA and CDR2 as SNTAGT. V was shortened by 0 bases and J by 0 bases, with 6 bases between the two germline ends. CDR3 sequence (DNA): TGTGCCAGCAGTGACTCAGGGGGCTCTGGGGCCAACGTCCTGACTTTC. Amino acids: CASSDSGGSGANVLTF.